Described below is a single T cell receptor (beta chain) sequence and its context. This clonotype was recorded a few times. The clone's antigen remains unknown. Per-nucleotide qualities are absent, and no much larger clonotype sits a single base away. Taken with the paper, the label for treatment or condition translates to: allogeneic hematopoietic cell transplantation with graft depleted of TCRalphabeta T cells and CD19 B cells. The transplant recipients were children given TCRalphabeta/CD19-depleted allogeneic hematopoietic cell grafts. Library method: PCR. The sample was run on an Illumina HiSeq 2500. TCR libraries were prepared with molecular barcoding, using unique molecular identifiers to normalize TCRbeta repertoire quantification. TCRdb reanalyzed the raw reads on its own, using fastp at Q25 for trimming and MiXCR for clone calling, and kept in-frame beta chains. A single entry per CDR3 protein holds the most common genes and DNA from its merged rows. The sample table shows approximately 170,000 distinct CDR3 sequences, and over 8.5% are seen once. The ten largest clones represent less than 15% of the sample.

This specimen comes from a study of T-cell reconstitution after alpha-beta-depleted transplantation in children listed by TCRdb under 2016. For context, the study as a whole: Using TCR repertoire profiling, the study quantitatively followed how T-cell immune reconstitution unfolded in children after TCRalphabeta/CD19-depleted allogeneic hematopoietic cell transplantation.

The investigation overall reported the following: The apparently early recovery of alphabetaT-cell counts about two months after transplant reportedly depended on only several hundred rapidly expanded clones that came from non-depleted graft cells. Over subsequent months, a decline in hyperexpanded clone frequencies was noted, and after one year, T-cell counts and TCRbeta diversity were mostly ascribed to newly produced T cells. In some patients, the high TCRbeta diversity seen at day 60 was put down to recipient T cells and intrathymic progenitors that had survived conditioning.

Based on the germline V gene (reference sequence), the CDR1 and CDR2 sequences are DFQATT and SNEGSKA. The CDR3 has 17 amino acids, counting the end cysteine and phenylalanine. The only DNA kept is the CDR3, 51 bases in frame from the first base. V is cut back by 0 bases and J by 3 bases, with 7 bases in the junction unmatched. The starting material was PBMCs, obtained before TCRalphabeta/CD19-depleted stem cell transplant. Recombination connected TRBV20-1 to TRBJ2-3; 12 bases in between match TRBD2. The clonotype comes from a boy aged 2 to 9 with acute myeloid leukemia, due to receive a stem cell transplant. The nucleotides read TGCAGTGCTAGAGATGTCCTAGCGGGGGGGCGGACAGATACGCAGTATTTT. It specifies CSARDVLAGGRTDTQYF.